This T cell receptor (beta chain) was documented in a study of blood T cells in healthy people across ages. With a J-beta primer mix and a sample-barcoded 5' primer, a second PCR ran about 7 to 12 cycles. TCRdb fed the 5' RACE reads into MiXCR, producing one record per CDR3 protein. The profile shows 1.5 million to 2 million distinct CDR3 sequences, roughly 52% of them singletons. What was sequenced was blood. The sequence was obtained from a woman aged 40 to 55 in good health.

The CDR3 region has the DNA TGCGCCAGCAGCTTGGCCGGGACTCTATACTCTGGGGCCAACGTCCTGACTTTC. Translated: CASSLAGTLYSGANVLTF. The gene calls are TRBV5-1 and TRBJ2-6, with D possibly being TRBD2 (6 bases). Germline assignment: CDR1 SGHRS and CDR2 YFSETQ. CDR3 length: 18 amino acids. Deletions cut 0 bases from V and 0 bases from J, with 13 bases between.